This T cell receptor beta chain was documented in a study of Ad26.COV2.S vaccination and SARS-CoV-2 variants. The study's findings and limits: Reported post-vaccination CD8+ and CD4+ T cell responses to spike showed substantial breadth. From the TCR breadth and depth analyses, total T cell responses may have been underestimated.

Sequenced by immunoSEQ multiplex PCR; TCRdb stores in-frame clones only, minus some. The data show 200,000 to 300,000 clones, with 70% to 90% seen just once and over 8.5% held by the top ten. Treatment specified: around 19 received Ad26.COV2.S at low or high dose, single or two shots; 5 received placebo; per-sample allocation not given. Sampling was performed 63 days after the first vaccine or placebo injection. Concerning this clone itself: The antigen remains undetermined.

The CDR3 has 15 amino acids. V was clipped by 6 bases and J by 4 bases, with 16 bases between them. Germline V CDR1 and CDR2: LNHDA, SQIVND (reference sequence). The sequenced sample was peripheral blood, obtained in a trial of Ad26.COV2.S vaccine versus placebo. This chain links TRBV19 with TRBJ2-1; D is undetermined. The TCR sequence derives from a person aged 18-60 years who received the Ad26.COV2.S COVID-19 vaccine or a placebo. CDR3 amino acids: CASSPQRSRYNEQFF. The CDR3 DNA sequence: TGTGCCAGTAGCCCCCAAAGAAGTCGGTACAATGAGCAGTTCTTC.